One and the same sample provided the 15 T cell receptor beta chains below, sequenced in a study of blood T cell repertoires in COVID-19. Some clones are missing from TCRdb's copy, which holds only in-frame ones; the method was immunoSEQ multiplex PCR. The repertoire holds fewer than 350,000 clones, with approximately 90% as singletons. The sequencing sample was made of PBMCs or T cells enriched from blood (not recorded which). The receptors derive from a man between 40 and 49 years old who had been exposed to COVID-19.

The chain couples TRBV2 to TRBJ1-5, with a possible D match to TRBD1 (6 bases). CDR3 length: 15 amino acids. With 3 bases removed from V and 1 base from J, the gap between germline ends came to 10 bases. Germline V gene sequence: CDR1 SNHLY, CDR2 FYNNEI. This CDR3 is CASSDRGTSNQPQHF. The CDR3 DNA sequence: TGTGCCAGCAGTGATAGGGGGACAAGCAATCAGCCCCAGCATTTT.

CDR3 loop: CASSEHRSSGNTIYF. Here the CDR3 DNA reads TGTGCCAGCAGTGAACACCGAAGCTCTGGAAACACCATATATTTT. This sequence joins TRBV27 and TRBJ1-3, with D hard to call. The ends were cut back, 5 bases at V and 0 bases at J, with 11 bases in the middle. This CDR3 is built from 15 residues. The germline CDR1 and CDR2 sequences are MNHEY and SMNVEV (reference sequence).

The chain recombines TRBV19 with TRBJ2-1, with D possibly being TRBD2 (5 bases). Germline assignment: CDR1 LNHDA and CDR2 SQIVND (reference sequence). The CDR3 is 14 residues long. V gave up 8 bases and J gave up 0 bases, with 11 bases separating them. The CDR3 sequence is CASRQADSYNEQFF. The CDR3, as DNA: TGTGCCAGTCGTCAAGCGGACTCCTACAATGAGCAGTTCTTC.

V usage is TRBV5-1 and J usage is TRBJ2-3; D unresolved. Deletions cut 5 bases from V and 2 bases from J, with 12 bases between. Germline V gives CDR1 SGHRS, CDR2 YFSETQ. This CDR3 comprises 14 residues. The CDR3 region is CASSLLSDTDTQYF. The DNA of the CDR3 is TGCGCCAGCAGTCTTCTGAGCGACACAGATACGCAGTATTTT.

This clone is a singleton in its sample. The rearrangement uses TRBV6-2 or TRBV6-3 and TRBJ1-1; maybe TRBD1 (5 bases). V dropped 4 bases and J dropped 10 bases, with 13 bases sitting between them. This CDR3 contains 12 residues. The germline gives CDR1 MNHEY, CDR2 SVGEGT. This CDR3 is CASSSPLGRAFF. CDR3 sequence (DNA): TGTGCCAGCAGTTCACCTTTGGGGCGAGCTTTCTTT.

In its sample, this clone was seen once. The chain links TRBV5-1 to TRBJ2-3; TRBD1 matches at 9 bases. V shed 4 bases, J shed 3 bases, and the junction held 6 bases outside the gene matches. The CDR3 contains 15 residues. CDR1 and CDR2 from the germline V gene are SGHRS and YFSETQ. CDR3 sequence: CASSAGQGWTDTQYF. CDR3 nucleotide sequence: TGCGCCAGCAGCGCGGGACAGGGATGGACAGATACGCAGTATTTT.

The V call is TRBV25-1, the J call TRBJ2-2, with 10 bases that match TRBD2. In germline, CDR1 is MGHDK, CDR2 SYGVNS. This CDR3 is built from 18 residues. Trimming took 4 bases from V and 3 from J; bases not matched to a gene: 11. The CDR3 DNA reads as TGTGCCAGCAGTGTACTAGCGGGACCTATTACGGACACCGGGGAGCTGTTTTTT. This codes for CASSVLAGPITDTGELFF.

V is TRBV6-5 and J is TRBJ2-7; unclear D gene. The CDR3 length is 14 residues. Trimming removed 3 bases from V and 6 bases from J, with 15 bases in between. Germline V CDR1 and CDR2: MNHEY, SVGAGI. CDR3 sequence reads: CASSYSAALIEQYF. CDR3 DNA: TGTGCCAGCAGTTATTCCGCGGCTTTGATCGAGCAGTACTTC.

The gene calls are TRBV5-1 and TRBJ2-7, with D possibly being TRBD2 (5 bases). The CDR3 extends over 14 amino acids. The germline CDR1 and CDR2 sequences are SGHRS and YFSETQ. V was shortened by 4 bases and J by 4 bases, with 15 bases between the two germline ends. CDR3 protein: CASSDGGSQYEQYF. In nucleotides, the CDR3 is TGCGCCAGCAGCGATGGCGGGTCCCAGTACGAGCAGTACTTC.

The chain recombines TRBV19 with TRBJ2-5; no firm D call. This CDR3 has 14 residues. Germline V gene lookup returns CDR1 LNHDA and CDR2 SQIVND (reference sequence). Trimming removed 3 bases from V and 2 bases from J, with 10 bases in between. This CDR3 reads CASSIMAEQETQYF. The CDR3 DNA reads TGTGCCAGTAGTATTATGGCGGAACAAGAGACCCAGTACTTC. The entire variable domain, with the rest obtained from reference TRBV19 and TRBJ2-5, is as follows: DGGITQSPKYLFRKEGQNVTLSCEQNLNHDAMYWYRQDPGQGLRLIYYSQIVNDFQKGDIAEGYSVSREKKESFPLTVTSAQKNPTAFYLCASSIMAEQETQYFGPGTRLLVL.

In the case of this clone: The same CDR3 can be traced to other DNA sequences in this sample. The V call is TRBV24-1, the J call TRBJ2-7; TRBD1 matches 9 bases. CDR1 is KGHDR and CDR2 is SFDVKD in the germline V gene. The CDR3 covers 14 residues. J was trimmed by 3 bases and V by 4 bases; bases with no gene match: 3. The CDR3 DNA sequence: TGTGCCACCAGTGACCCGGGACAGGGCTACGAGCAGTACTTC. Amino acid sequence: CATSDPGQGYEQYF.

This clone came up a few times. This chain joins TRBV6-4 and TRBJ1-1, with 9 bases aligning to TRBD1. J lost 6 bases, V lost 5 bases, and 7 bases had no gene match. The CDR3 extends over 14 amino acids. CDR1 MRHNA and CDR2 SNTAGT come from the germline V gene. The CDR3 reads CASSPGQGSSEAFF. In DNA form, the CDR3 reads TGTGCCAGCAGTCCGGGACAGGGAAGTTCTGAAGCTTTCTTT.

A few counts support this clone. The V and J genes are TRBV14 and TRBJ2-7, with 8 nucleotides matching TRBD2. Germline CDR1 reads SGHDN; CDR2 reads FVKESK. V trimming: 4 bases; J trimming: 5 bases; junction bases outside the gene matches: 10. The CDR3 covers 15 residues. The CDR3 protein is CASSLTSATGHEQYF. Written as DNA, the CDR3 is TGTGCCAGCAGCCTGACTAGCGCGACAGGCCACGAGCAGTACTTC.

V and J are TRBV29-1 and TRBJ2-7; the match to TRBD1 covers 10 bases. The CDR3 runs to 13 residues. Germline V gives CDR1 SQVTM, CDR2 ANQGSEA. The V gene end was trimmed by 5 bases and the J gene end by 6 bases; junction bases not matched to a gene: 7. The CDR3 sequence: CSVYGTGVTEQYF. CDR3 DNA: TGCAGCGTTTACGGGACAGGGGTTACCGAGCAGTACTTC.

The rearrangement links TRBV9 to TRBJ1-2, with D perhaps TRBD1 (5 bases). V was pared by 2 bases and J by 2 bases, with 10 bases between. In germline, CDR1 is SGDLS, CDR2 YYNGEE. The CDR3 extends over 14 amino acids. CDR3 sequence (DNA): TGTGCCAGCAGCGTCGGGACTCAGAACTATGGCTACACCTTC. The encoded protein is CASSVGTQNYGYTF.